The 19 T cell receptor beta chains below come from one sample, sequenced in a study of radiotherapy plus CTLA-4 blockade in lung cancer. TCRdb's copy holds only in-frame clones and misses some; the assay was immunoSEQ multiplex PCR. The profile shows some 80,000 clones, less than 85% of them singletons. The starting material was peripheral blood, obtained from a patient treated with radiotherapy plus ipilimumab. These receptors were collected from a human donor with non-small cell lung cancer who had stable disease on radiotherapy plus ipilimumab.

The chain recombines TRBV4-1 with TRBJ1-5; D gene ambiguous. V lost 0 bases and J 0 bases, leaving 3 bases between the germline ends. Germline CDR1 and CDR2: MGHRA and YSYEKL. The CDR3 has 14 residues. CDR3 protein: CASSQDYSNQPQHF. CDR3 coding DNA: TGCGCCAGCAGCCAAGATTATAGCAATCAGCCCCAGCATTTT.

The chain recombines TRBV5-1 with TRBJ1-1; 8 bases are shared with TRBD1. This CDR3 has 14 residues. J was trimmed by 6 bases and V by 0 bases; bases with no gene match: 4. CDR1 SGHRS and CDR2 YFSETQ come from the germline V gene. In DNA form, the CDR3 reads TGCGCCAGCAGCTTGGGACAGGGGAGGGCTGAAGCTTTCTTT. It is translated as CASSLGQGRAEAFF.

V is TRBV20-1 and J is TRBJ1-2; TRBD1 aligns across 7 bases. Germline-derived CDR1 and CDR2 are DFQATT and SNEGSKA (reference sequence). The CDR3 has 11 amino acids. Here the CDR3 DNA reads TGCAGAGCTGACAGGGCCCTGGGCTACACCTTC. It encodes CRADRALGYTF.

The chain's CDR3 is CASSLTGQNTIYF. The CDR3 region has the DNA TGTGCCAGCAGCTTAACAGGGCAGAACACCATATATTTT. V gene TRBV7-8 combines with J gene TRBJ1-3, with D perhaps TRBD1 (6 bases). This CDR3 spans 13 amino acids. Trimming took 2 bases from V and 7 from J, leaving 9 bases between them. The V gene's germline CDR1 is SGHVS and CDR2 FQNEAQ.

The chain employs TRBV7-6 and TRBJ1-1; TRBD1 aligns across 8 bases. CDR1 is SGHVS and CDR2 is FNYEAQ in the germline V gene. This CDR3 is built from 13 residues. With 5 bases clipped from V and 5 bases from J, the junction kept 4 bases outside the gene matches. The CDR3 DNA is TGTGCCAGCAGCGCCAGGACAGGGACTGAAGCTTTCTTT. Translated, it gives CASSARTGTEAFF.

In its sample, this clone was seen a few times. DNA of the CDR3: TGTGCCAGCAGTTTACAGAGCTCCTACGAGCAGTACTTC. Residues: CASSLQSSYEQYF. The chain is built from TRBV27 and TRBJ2-7, with D uncertain. Germline values: CDR1 MNHEY, CDR2 SMNVEV (reference sequence). The CDR3 runs to 13 residues. V was pared by 2 bases and J by 0 bases, with 5 bases between.

The chain is built from TRBV27 and TRBJ2-7; no firm D call. The CDR3 is 14 residues long. With 0 bases removed from V and 5 bases from J, the gap between germline ends came to 11 bases. Looked up from germline, CDR1 is MNHEY and CDR2 is SMNVEV (reference sequence). The CDR3 protein is CASSLSSAYDEQYF. CDR3 sequence (DNA): TGTGCCAGCAGTTTATCGAGTGCGTACGACGAGCAGTACTTC.

The chain uses TRBV7-2 and TRBJ2-4; D possibly corresponds to TRBD2 (6 bases). The length of the CDR3 is 15 residues. Deletions cut 5 bases from V and 0 bases from J, with 11 bases between. Germline CDR1 SGHTA, CDR2 FQGNSA. CDR3 nucleotide sequence: TGTGCCAGCAGCCCACCGGGACTAGCCAAAAACATTCAGTACTTC. Translation: CASSPPGLAKNIQYF.

The chain recombines TRBV28 with TRBJ2-1; 12 nucleotides agree with TRBD1. The V and J ends lost 4 bases and 8 bases, in that order; junction bases with no gene match: 6. CDR1 MDHEN and CDR2 SYDVKM come from the germline V gene. The CDR3 is 15 residues long. CDR3 sequence reads: CASSSGTGGIDEQFF. Here the CDR3 DNA reads TGTGCCAGCAGTTCCGGGACAGGGGGCATCGATGAGCAGTTCTTC.

This sequence joins TRBV6-6 and TRBJ2-5, with TRBD2 matching 10 bases. The length of the CDR3 is 13 residues. V shed 11 bases, J shed 4 bases, and the junction held 7 bases outside the gene matches. Germline CDR1 and CDR2: MNHNY and SVGAGI (reference sequence). The CDR3 here is CAAAGGPRETQYF. DNA for the CDR3: TGTGCCGCAGCGGGGGGGCCACGAGAGACCCAGTACTTC.

This chain connects TRBV30 to TRBJ1-4, with D possibly matching TRBD1 (5 bases). The ends were cut back, 7 bases at V and 3 bases at J, with 15 bases in the middle. This CDR3 has 14 amino acids. From germline, CDR1 is GTSNPN and CDR2 SVGIG (reference sequence). CDR3 loop: CAYTVGRANEKLFF. CDR3 nucleotides: TGTGCCTATACCGTCGGCAGGGCTAATGAAAAACTGTTTTTT.

The chain joins TRBV29-1 to TRBJ2-3; D is undetermined. Per germline, CDR1 SQVTM and CDR2 ANQGSEA. The CDR3 contains 13 residues. Trimming left V 4 bases short and J 9 bases short, with 17 bases between. CDR3 DNA sequence: TGCAGCGTTGTAGGACCCCCGGGTATGACGCAGTATTTT. Its protein product is CSVVGPPGMTQYF.

The V gene is TRBV5-4, the J gene TRBJ1-1; D is unresolved. CDR1 is SGHNT and CDR2 is YYREEE in the germline V gene (reference sequence). CDR3 size: 13 residues. The germline V and J ends were trimmed by 0 bases and 1 base, with 4 bases remaining between them. The CDR3 DNA reads TGTGCCAGCAGCTTGGACCCGAACACTGAAGCTTTCTTT. This encodes CASSLDPNTEAFF.

This clone has more than one count but fewer than ten. The chain is built from TRBV5-4 and TRBJ2-7; 7 bases match TRBD1. The CDR3 runs to 12 residues. With V trimmed by 4 bases and J by 3 bases, 1 base remained unmatched. Germline V CDR1 and CDR2: SGHNT, YYREEE (reference sequence). The CDR3 region is CASSRDSYEQYF. The CDR3 nucleotides read TGTGCCAGCAGCCGGGACAGCTACGAGCAGTACTTC. Full variable domain (outside the CDR3, taken from reference TRBV5-4 and TRBJ2-7): ETGVTQSPTHLIKTRGQQVTLRCSSQSGHNTVSWYQQALGQGPQFIFQYYREEENGRGNFPPRFSGLQFPNYSSELNVNALELDDSALYLCASSRDSYEQYFGPGTRLTVT.

J is TRBJ1-1 and V is TRBV28; TRBD1 matches at 7 bases. Germline V lookup: CDR1 MDHEN, CDR2 SYDVKM. The CDR3 extends over 12 amino acids. The V and J ends lost 6 bases and 6 bases, in that order; junction bases with no gene match: 4. The CDR3 DNA reads as TGTGCCAGCAGGGCAGGGGGGGCTGAAGCTTTCTTT. The encoded protein is CASRAGGAEAFF.

Details on this clone: The same CDR3 can be traced to other DNA sequences in this sample. The chain employs TRBV7-3 and TRBJ2-1; D unresolved. Trimming pared 2 bases from V and 1 base from J, leaving 6 bases between. Germline V lookup: CDR1 SGHTA, CDR2 FQGTGA. The length of the CDR3 is 14 residues. The CDR3 protein is CASSLGGSYNEQFF. The DNA for the CDR3 is TGTGCCAGCAGCTTAGGTGGTTCCTACAATGAGCAGTTCTTC.

This clone came up a few times. This sequence joins TRBV7-2 and TRBJ2-3, with no clear D. The germline V and J ends were trimmed by 5 bases and 5 bases, with 11 bases remaining between them. CDR3 length equals 13 residues. Germline CDR1 reads SGHTA; CDR2 reads FQGNSA. The CDR3, as DNA: TGTGCCAGCAGCCTACAGTTTAGAGATACGCAGTATTTT. As protein: CASSLQFRDTQYF. The whole variable domain, remainder taken from reference TRBV7-2 and TRBJ2-3, is GAGVSQSPSNKVTEKGKDVELRCDPISGHTALYWYRQSLGQGLEFLIYFQGNSAPDKSGLPSDRFSAERTGGSVSTLTIQRTQQEDSAVYLCASSLQFRDTQYFGPGTRLTVL.

This clone was observed a single time. The J gene is TRBJ1-6, the V gene TRBV6-1; D is uncertain. The V end lost 0 bases, the J end lost 7 bases, and 10 bases lay between the germline ends. Germline lookup yields CDR1 MNHNS and CDR2 SASEGT. The CDR3 runs 15 residues. This CDR3 reads CASSEALLENSPLHF. CDR3 bases: TGTGCCAGCAGTGAAGCGCTGTTGGAGAATTCACCCCTCCACTTT.

The rearrangement uses TRBV10-3 and TRBJ1-2; D unresolved. V was shortened by 3 bases and J by 1 base, with 6 bases between the two germline ends. Germline-derived CDR1 and CDR2 are ENHRY and SYGVKD. There are 13 residues in the CDR3. CDR3 residues: CAISEDNNYGYTF. The CDR3 DNA is TGTGCCATCAGTGAAGACAATAACTATGGCTACACCTTC.